This TCR beta chain appears in the sequencing data of a study of blood T cells in healthy people across ages. Across the whole study: Capturing about one barcoded beta molecule per two T cells was achieved by template switching.

This clonotype has only a few counts. The antigen is unknown. Study-level points and caveats: With age, beta diversity per million T cells declined roughly linearly, significantly by about 40. There were more naive CD4+ cells and higher diversity in long-lived donors than in aged donors.

CDR1 and CDR2 (germline): MGHRA, YSYEKL. The germline V and J ends were trimmed by 1 base and 3 bases, with 16 bases remaining between them. The CDR3 runs to 16 residues. Together with a sample-barcoded 5' primer, a J-beta primer mix was included in a second PCR lasting about 7 to 11 cycles. The study obtained at least 3 million CDR3-containing paired-end reads from every sample. From the 5' RACE reads, TCRdb called clonotypes with MiXCR, one entry per CDR3 protein. Of roughly 1.4 million distinct CDR3 sequences listed, 55% to 75% are singletons. This chain joins TRBV4-1 and TRBJ2-7; no firm D call. The sample consisted of blood. The source is a man younger than 30 in good health. CDR3 sequence reads: CASSQVNQPTDYEQYF. DNA for the CDR3: TGCGCCAGCAGCCAAGTTAACCAACCGACGGACTACGAGCAGTACTTC.